In this sample, the clone carrying this TCR beta chain turned up many times. Antigen unknown. Amplification by 5'RACE using constant-segment primers produced TCR alpha and TCR beta cDNA libraries that carried sample barcodes and UMIs. A single record per CDR3 protein comes from TCRdb applying MiXCR to the 5' RACE reads. The sample contains about 100,000 distinct CDR3 sequences, approximately 12% of which appear only once. The data derive from a study of T-cell memory formation after mild COVID-19. In the study overall: TCR clusters were largely donor specific. Study results and caveats: There was a balanced CD4/CD8 profile in clones contracting day 15 to 85, and later expanders leaned CD4+.

V lost 6 bases, J lost 0 bases, and 12 bases lay in between. CDR3 length: 16 residues. The germline V gene encodes CDR1 SGHVS and CDR2 FQNEAQ. The J gene is TRBJ1-6, the V gene TRBV7-8; D not certain. Source material: PBMCs or a T cell subset sorted from them (not recorded which). The clonotype was recovered from a man younger than 35 who had mild COVID-19 (a few samples of this study predate the infection). Cell type and time point are not known. For the CDR3, the DNA is TGTGCCAGCAGACCCGTCCCGAGCTCCTATAATTCACCCCTCCACTTT. This codes for CASRPVPSSYNSPLHF.